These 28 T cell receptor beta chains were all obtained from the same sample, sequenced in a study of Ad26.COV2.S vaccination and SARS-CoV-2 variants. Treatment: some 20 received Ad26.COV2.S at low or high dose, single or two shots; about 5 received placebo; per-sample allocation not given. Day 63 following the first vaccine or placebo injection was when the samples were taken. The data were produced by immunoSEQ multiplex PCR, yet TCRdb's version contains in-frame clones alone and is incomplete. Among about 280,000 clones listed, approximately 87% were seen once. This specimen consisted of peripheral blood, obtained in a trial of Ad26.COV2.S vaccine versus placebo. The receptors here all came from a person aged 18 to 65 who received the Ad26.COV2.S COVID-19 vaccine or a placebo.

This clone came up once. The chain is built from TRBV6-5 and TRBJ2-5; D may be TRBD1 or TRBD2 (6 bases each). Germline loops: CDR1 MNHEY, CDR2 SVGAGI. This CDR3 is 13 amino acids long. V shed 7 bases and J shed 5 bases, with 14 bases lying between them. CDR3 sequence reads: CASTSPGAETQYF. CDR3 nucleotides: TGTGCCAGCACCTCCCCGGGGGCGGAGACCCAGTACTTC.

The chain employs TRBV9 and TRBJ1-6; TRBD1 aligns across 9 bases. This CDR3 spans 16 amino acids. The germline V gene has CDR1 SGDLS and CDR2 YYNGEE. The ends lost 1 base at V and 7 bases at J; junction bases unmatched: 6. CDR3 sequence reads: CASSVSPGTGNSPLHF. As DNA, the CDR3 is TGTGCCAGCAGCGTATCCCCCGGGACAGGGAATTCACCCCTCCACTTT.

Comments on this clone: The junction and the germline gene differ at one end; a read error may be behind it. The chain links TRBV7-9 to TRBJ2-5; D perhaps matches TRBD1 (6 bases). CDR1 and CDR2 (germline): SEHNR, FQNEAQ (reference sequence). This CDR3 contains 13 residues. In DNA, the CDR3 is TGTGCCAGCAGGTTAGGGGGTCAAGAGACCCAGTACTTC. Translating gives CASRLGGQETQYF.

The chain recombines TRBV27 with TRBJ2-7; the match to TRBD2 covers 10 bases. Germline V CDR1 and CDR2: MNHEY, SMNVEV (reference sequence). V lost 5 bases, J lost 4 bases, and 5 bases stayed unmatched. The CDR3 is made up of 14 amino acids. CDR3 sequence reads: CASSVLAGPYEQYF. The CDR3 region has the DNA TGTGCCAGCAGTGTACTAGCGGGGCCATACGAGCAGTACTTC.

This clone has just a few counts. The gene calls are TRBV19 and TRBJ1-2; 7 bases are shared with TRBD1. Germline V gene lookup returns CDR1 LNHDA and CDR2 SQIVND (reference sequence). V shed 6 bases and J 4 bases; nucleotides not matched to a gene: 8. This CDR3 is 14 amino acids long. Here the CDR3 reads CASRRRQGSYGYTF. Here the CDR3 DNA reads TGTGCCAGTAGGAGAAGACAGGGTTCCTATGGCTACACCTTC.

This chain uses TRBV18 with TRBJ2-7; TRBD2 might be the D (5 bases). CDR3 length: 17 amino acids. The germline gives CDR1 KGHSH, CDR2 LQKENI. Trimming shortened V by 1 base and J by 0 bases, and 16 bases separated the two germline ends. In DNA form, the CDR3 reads TGTGCCAGCTCACCACTCGTTCGGGGATCGAGCTCCTACGAGCAGTACTTC. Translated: CASSPLVRGSSSYEQYF.

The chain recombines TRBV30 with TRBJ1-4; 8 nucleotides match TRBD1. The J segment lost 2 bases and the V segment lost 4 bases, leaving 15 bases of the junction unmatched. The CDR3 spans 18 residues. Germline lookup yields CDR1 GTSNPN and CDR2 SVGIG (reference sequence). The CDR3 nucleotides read TGTGCCTGGACGCGACCGCGGACAGGGAGGTTCACTAATGAAAAACTGTTTTTT. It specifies CAWTRPRTGRFTNEKLFF.

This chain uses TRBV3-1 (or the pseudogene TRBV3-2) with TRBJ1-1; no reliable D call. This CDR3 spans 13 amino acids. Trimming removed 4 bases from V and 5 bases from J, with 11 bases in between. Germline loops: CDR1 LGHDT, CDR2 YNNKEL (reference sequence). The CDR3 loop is CASSPPGETEAFF. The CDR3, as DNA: TGTGCCAGCAGCCCCCCCGGGGAAACTGAAGCTTTCTTT.

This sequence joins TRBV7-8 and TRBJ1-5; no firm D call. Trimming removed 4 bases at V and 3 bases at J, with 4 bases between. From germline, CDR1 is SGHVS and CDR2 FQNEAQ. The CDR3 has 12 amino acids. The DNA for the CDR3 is TGTGCCAGCAGCTCTACCAATCAGCCCCAGCATTTT. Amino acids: CASSSTNQPQHF.

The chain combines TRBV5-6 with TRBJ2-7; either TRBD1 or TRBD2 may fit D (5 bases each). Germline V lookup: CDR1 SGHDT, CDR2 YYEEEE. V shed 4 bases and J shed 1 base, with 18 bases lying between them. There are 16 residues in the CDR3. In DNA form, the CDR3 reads TGTGCCAGCAGCCCCGGACGGGGCAGGATTTCCTACGAGCAGTACTTC. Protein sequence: CASSPGRGRISYEQYF.

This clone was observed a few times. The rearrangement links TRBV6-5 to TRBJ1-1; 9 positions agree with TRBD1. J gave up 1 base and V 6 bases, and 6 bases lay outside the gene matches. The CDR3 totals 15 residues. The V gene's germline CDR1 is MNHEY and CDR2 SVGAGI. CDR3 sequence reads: CASRRTTGGNTEAFF. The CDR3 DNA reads TGTGCCAGCAGACGAACGACAGGGGGGAACACTGAAGCTTTCTTT.

The CDR3 spells CASSLAQNSYNSPLHF. DNA of the CDR3: TGCGCCAGCAGCTTGGCGCAGAACTCCTATAATTCACCCCTCCACTTT. The chain recombines TRBV5-1 with TRBJ1-6, with D hard to call. V gave up 0 bases and J gave up 0 bases, with 7 bases separating them. Germline V CDR1 and CDR2: SGHRS, YFSETQ. The CDR3 runs to 16 residues. Drawing the rest from reference TRBV5-1 and TRBJ1-6, the complete variable domain is KAGVTQTPRYLIKTRGQQVTLSCSPISGHRSVSWYQQTPGQGLQFLFEYFSETQRNKGNFPGRFSGRQFSNSRSEMNVSTLELGDSALYLCASSLAQNSYNSPLHFGNGTRLTVT.

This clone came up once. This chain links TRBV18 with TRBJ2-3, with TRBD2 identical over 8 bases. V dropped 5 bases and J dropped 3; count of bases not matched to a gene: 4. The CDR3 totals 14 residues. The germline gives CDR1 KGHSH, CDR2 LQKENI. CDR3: CASSKGLETDTQYF. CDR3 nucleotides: TGTGCCAGCTCAAAGGGACTAGAGACAGATACGCAGTATTTT.

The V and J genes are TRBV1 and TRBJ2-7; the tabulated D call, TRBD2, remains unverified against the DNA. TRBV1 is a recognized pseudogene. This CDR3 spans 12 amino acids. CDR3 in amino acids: CTSSQDLCEQYF. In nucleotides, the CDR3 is TGCACCAGCAGCCAAGATCTCTGCGAGCAGTACTTC.

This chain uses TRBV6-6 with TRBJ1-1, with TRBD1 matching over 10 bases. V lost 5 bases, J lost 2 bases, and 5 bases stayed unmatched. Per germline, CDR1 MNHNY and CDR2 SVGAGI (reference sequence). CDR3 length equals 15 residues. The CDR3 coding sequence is TGTGCCAGCAGTCCTTTGACAGGGGGCAACACTGAAGCTTTCTTT. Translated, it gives CASSPLTGGNTEAFF.

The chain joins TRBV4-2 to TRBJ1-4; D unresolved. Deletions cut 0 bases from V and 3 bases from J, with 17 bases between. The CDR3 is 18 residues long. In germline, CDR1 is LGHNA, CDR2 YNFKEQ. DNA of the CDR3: TGTGCCAGCAGCCAAGAGGGATCCGCGGTGACGGCTAATGAAAAACTGTTTTTT. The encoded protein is CASSQEGSAVTANEKLFF.

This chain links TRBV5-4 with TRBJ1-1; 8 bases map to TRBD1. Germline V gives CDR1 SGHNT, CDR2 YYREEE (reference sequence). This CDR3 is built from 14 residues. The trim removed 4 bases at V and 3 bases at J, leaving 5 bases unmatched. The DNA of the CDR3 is TGTGCCAGCAGCAAACAGGGGGATGACACTGAAGCTTTCTTT. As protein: CASSKQGDDTEAFF. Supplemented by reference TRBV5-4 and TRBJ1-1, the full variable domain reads ETGVTQSPTHLIKTRGQQVTLRCSSQSGHNTVSWYQQALGQGPQFIFQYYREEENGRGNFPPRFSGLQFPNYSSELNVNALELDDSALYLCASSKQGDDTEAFFGQGTRLTVV.

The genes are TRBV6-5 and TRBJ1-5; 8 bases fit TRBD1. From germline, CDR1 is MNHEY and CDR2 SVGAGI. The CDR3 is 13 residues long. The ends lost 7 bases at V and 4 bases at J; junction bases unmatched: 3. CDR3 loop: CASTRTGNQPQHF. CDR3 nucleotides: TGTGCCAGCACCCGGACAGGGAATCAGCCCCAGCATTTT.

The CDR3 coding sequence is TGTGCCAGCTCACCACCCGGGACAGGGATCAATCAGCCCCAGCATTTT. It translates to CASSPPGTGINQPQHF. V and J are TRBV18 and TRBJ1-5, with 9 bases matching TRBD1. This CDR3 comprises 16 residues. Trimming at V came to 0 bases and at J to 3 bases, leaving 3 bases not matched to a gene. Germline loops: CDR1 KGHSH, CDR2 LQKENI.

DNA for the CDR3: TGTGCCAGCAGTGACCTGGACAGACTTAACGAGCAGTACTTC. This gives the protein CASSDLDRLNEQYF. The rearrangement links TRBV6-6 to TRBJ2-7, with D perhaps TRBD1 (6 bases). Germline V gives CDR1 MNHNY, CDR2 SVGAGI (reference sequence). This CDR3 is built from 14 residues. Trimming removed 5 bases from V and 5 bases from J, with 16 bases in between.

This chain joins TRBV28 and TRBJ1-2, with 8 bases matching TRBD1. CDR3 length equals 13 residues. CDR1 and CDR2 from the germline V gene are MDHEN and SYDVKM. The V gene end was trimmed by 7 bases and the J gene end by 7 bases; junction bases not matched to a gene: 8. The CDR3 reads CASILDREGGYTF. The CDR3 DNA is TGTGCCAGCATCCTGGACAGGGAGGGTGGCTACACCTTC.

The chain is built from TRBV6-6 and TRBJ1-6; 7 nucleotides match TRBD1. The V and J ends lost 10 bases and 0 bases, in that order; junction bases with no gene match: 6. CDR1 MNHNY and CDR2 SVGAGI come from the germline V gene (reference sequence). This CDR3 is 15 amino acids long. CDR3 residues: CATYPGGSYNSPLHF. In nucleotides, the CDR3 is TGTGCCACCTATCCAGGGGGCTCCTATAATTCACCCCTCCACTTT.

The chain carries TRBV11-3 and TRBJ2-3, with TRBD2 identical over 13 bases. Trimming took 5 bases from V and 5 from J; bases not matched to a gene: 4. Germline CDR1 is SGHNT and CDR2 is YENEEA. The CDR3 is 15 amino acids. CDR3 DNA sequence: TGTGCCAGCAGCGGAACTAGCGGGAGGGGAGATACGCAGTATTTT. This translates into CASSGTSGRGDTQYF.

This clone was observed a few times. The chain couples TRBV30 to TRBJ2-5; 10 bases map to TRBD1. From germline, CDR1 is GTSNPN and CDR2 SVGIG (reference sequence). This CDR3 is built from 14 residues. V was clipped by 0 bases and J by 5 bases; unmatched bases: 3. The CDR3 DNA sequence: TGTGCCTGGAGTGTGACAGGGGGCGGTGAGACCCAGTACTTC. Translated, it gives CAWSVTGGGETQYF. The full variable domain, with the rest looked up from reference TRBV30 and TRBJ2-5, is SQTIHQWPATLVQPVGSPLSLECTVEGTSNPNLYWYRQAAGRGLQLLFYSVGIGQISSEVPQNLSASRPQDRQFILSSKKLLLSDSGFYLCAWSVTGGGETQYFGPGTRLLVL.

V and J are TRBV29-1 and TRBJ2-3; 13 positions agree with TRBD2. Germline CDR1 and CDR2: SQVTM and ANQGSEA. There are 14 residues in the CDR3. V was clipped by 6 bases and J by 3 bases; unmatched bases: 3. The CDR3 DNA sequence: TGCAGCGTAAGGACTAGCGGGAGAACAGATACGCAGTATTTT. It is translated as CSVRTSGRTDTQYF.

DNA of the CDR3: TGCAGTGCTAGTTCGCTAGCGAGCACAGATACGCAGTATTTT. Its protein is CSASSLASTDTQYF. V gene TRBV20-1 combines with J gene TRBJ2-3; D might be TRBD2 (6 bases). The CDR3 has 14 residues. V lost 3 bases, J lost 0 bases, and 10 bases lay in between. Germline values: CDR1 DFQATT, CDR2 SNEGSKA (reference sequence).

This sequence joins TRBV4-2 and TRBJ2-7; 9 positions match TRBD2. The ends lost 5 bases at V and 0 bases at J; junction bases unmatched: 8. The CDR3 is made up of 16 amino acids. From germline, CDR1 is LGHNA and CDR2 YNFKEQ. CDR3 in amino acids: CASSSAWREGSYEQYF. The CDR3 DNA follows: TGTGCCAGCAGCTCCGCTTGGCGGGAGGGCTCCTACGAGCAGTACTTC.

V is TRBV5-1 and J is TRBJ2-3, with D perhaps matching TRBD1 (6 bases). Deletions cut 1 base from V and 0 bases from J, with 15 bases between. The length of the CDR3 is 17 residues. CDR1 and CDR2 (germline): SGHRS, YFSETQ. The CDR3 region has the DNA TGCGCCAGCAGCTTGCTTCGGACAGCTGATAGCACAGATACGCAGTATTTT. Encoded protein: CASSLLRTADSTDTQYF.